This T cell receptor beta chain stems from a study of control samples from healthy donors and cancer patients. This CDR3 has 14 residues. Germline-derived CDR1 and CDR2 are MGHRA and YSYEKL. The V gene lost 4 bases and the J gene lost 3 bases, with 10 bases spanning the gap. TCRdb's table, derived via immunoSEQ multiplex PCR, lists solely in-frame clones and lacks some. Of 100,000 to 150,000 clones listed, approximately 92% are singletons. The clonotype was recovered from a man older than 75 with head and neck cancer. The specimen was PBMCs. This chain joins TRBV4-1 and TRBJ1-3, with D possibly being TRBD1 (5 bases). The CDR3 DNA reads TGCGCCAGCAGCCCAGGGAGTAATGGAAACACCATATATTTT. Translating gives CASSPGSNGNTIYF.